What follows are 16 T cell receptor beta chains derived from one specimen sequenced in a study of CD8+CD57+ T cells in acquired aplastic anemia. Genomic DNA, serving as template, underwent TCR beta VDJ and CDR3 profiling. TCRdb re-analysed the reads in MiXCR, keeping a single row per CDR3 protein. The data contain some 120,000 distinct CDR3 sequences, almost 40% of them seen just once; the ten biggest clones take up about 2.4%. For sequencing, patients were chosen who had shown expansion of CD8+CD57+ cells by flow cytometry. The sample consisted of sorted CD4+, CD8+, or CD8+CD57+ T cells (not recorded which) from PBMCs. These receptor sequences come from a human donor with aplastic anemia.

The chain's CDR3 is CASGTGVWEKLFF. Here the CDR3 DNA reads TGTGCTAGTGGCACGGGGGTTTGGGAAAAACTGTTTTTT. The chain recombines TRBV12-5 with TRBJ1-4, with D tentatively TRBD1 (5 bases). This CDR3 comprises 13 residues. V lost 6 bases, J lost 8 bases, and 13 bases lay in between. CDR1 and CDR2 (germline): LGHNT, FRNRAP.

The chain employs TRBV2 and TRBJ1-4; TRBD1 matches 9 bases. Germline V lookup: CDR1 SNHLY, CDR2 FYNNEI. CDR3 length: 17 residues. The V and J ends lost 5 bases and 8 bases, in that order; junction bases with no gene match: 15. Here the CDR3 reads CASSRDREGRDNEKLFF. The CDR3 DNA follows: TGTGCCAGCAGTCGGGACAGGGAAGGTCGAGATAACGAAAAACTGTTTTTT.

This clonotype was detected a few times. V and J are TRBV6-1 and TRBJ2-3, with D perhaps TRBD1 or TRBD2 (6 bases each). The germline gives CDR1 MNHNS, CDR2 SASEGT. CDR3 length: 15 amino acids. Trimming took off 8 bases at V and 1 base at J, with 16 bases between the two ends. The CDR3 DNA is TGTGCCAGCCGGAGGGGGATTGCTGGCACAGATACGCAGTATTTT. It yields the protein CASRRGIAGTDTQYF.

This clonotype was seen only a few times. This rearrangement joins TRBV2 to TRBJ2-7; D is unclear. The V end lost 6 bases, the J end lost 3 bases, and 9 bases lay between the germline ends. Germline V lookup: CDR1 SNHLY, CDR2 FYNNEI. The length of the CDR3 is 12 residues. The CDR3 nucleotides read TGTGCCAGCAGCCGCGGCCACTACGAGCAGTACTTC. Its protein is CASSRGHYEQYF.

This clonotype has at least ten counts. The chain combines TRBV15 with TRBJ1-1, with a possible D match to TRBD1 (5 bases). The V and J ends lost 5 bases and 1 base respectively, with 11 bases between them. The CDR3 contains 14 residues. Germline assignment: CDR1 LNHNV and CDR2 YYDKDF (reference sequence). In DNA form, the CDR3 reads TGTGCCACCAGCCACCGACAGAGGAACACTGAAGCTTTCTTT. This sequence encodes CATSHRQRNTEAFF.

Concerning this clonotype itself: The junction shows a germline mismatch at one end, possibly a read error. This chain links TRBV5-1 with TRBJ2-3; D ambiguous. CDR3 size: 13 residues. Germline V gene sequence: CDR1 SGHRS, CDR2 YFSETQ. CDR3 sequence (DNA): TGCACCAGCAGCTTGGTTCCAACAGATACGCAGTATTTT. Translated: CTSSLVPTDTQYF.

This clonotype is deemed medium-sized. V and J are TRBV15 and TRBJ2-7; a weak D match, TRBD1 (5 bases). The CDR3 runs to 12 residues. Looked up from germline, CDR1 is LNHNV and CDR2 is YYDKDF (reference sequence). V dropped 3 bases and J dropped 5 bases, with 8 bases sitting between them. CDR3 DNA sequence: TGTGCCACCAGCAGCGGACAAGACGAGCAGTACGTC. Protein sequence: CATSSGQDEQYV.

The rearrangement joins TRBV15 to TRBJ2-7, with D tentatively TRBD1 (6 bases). CDR1 is LNHNV, CDR2 YYDKDF, per germline (reference sequence). The CDR3 sequence is 16 residues long. Trimming pared 1 base from V and 0 bases from J, leaving 13 bases between. The CDR3 protein is CATSRGPGDTSYEQYF. The CDR3 bases are TGTGCCACCAGCAGAGGACCTGGGGACACCTCCTACGAGCAGTACTTC.

Many counts were recorded for this clonotype. The J gene is TRBJ2-7, the V gene TRBV5-5; D is uncertain. This CDR3 has 11 residues. Trimming pared 0 bases from V and 5 bases from J, leaving 3 bases between. Germline-derived CDR1 and CDR2 are SGHKS and YYEKEE (reference sequence). DNA of the CDR3: TGTGCCAGCAGCTTGGCCGACGAGCAGTACGTC. Translated, it gives CASSLADEQYV.

The chain couples TRBV2 to TRBJ1-1, with 12 bases aligning to TRBD1. The CDR3 consists of 15 residues. The J segment lost 4 bases and the V segment lost 6 bases, leaving 6 bases of the junction unmatched. The germline V gene has CDR1 SNHLY and CDR2 FYNNEI. The CDR3, as DNA: TGTGCCAGCAGGTGGGACAGGGGGCTTGGCACTGAAGCTTTCTTT. Protein product: CASRWDRGLGTEAFF. The full variable domain, rest sourced from reference TRBV2 and TRBJ1-1, is EPEVTQTPSHQVTQMGQEVILRCVPISNHLYFYWYRQILGQKVEFLVSFYNNEISEKSEIFDDQFSVERPDGSNFTLKIRSTKLEDSAMYFCASRWDRGLGTEAFFGQGTRLTVV.

The chain has TRBV20-1 and TRBJ2-7; TRBD1 agrees at 7 bases. V was pared by 3 bases and J by 3 bases, with 8 bases of the junction left unmatched. Germline lookup yields CDR1 DFQATT and CDR2 SNEGSKA (reference sequence). The CDR3 consists of 14 residues. This CDR3 reads CSASPPDRFYEQYF. The CDR3 DNA reads TGCAGTGCTAGCCCCCCGGACAGGTTCTACGAGCAGTACTTC.

This clonotype turned up a few times. A much more abundant neighbour one base away suggests this may be a read error. The genes are TRBV20-1 and TRBJ2-5, with D unresolved. This CDR3 is 12 amino acids long. V dropped 6 bases and J dropped 4 bases, with 12 bases sitting between them. Per the germline V gene, CDR1 is DFQATT and CDR2 is SNEGSKA (reference sequence). As DNA, the CDR3 is TGCAGTGCCCCGAGGTCAGGAGAGACCCAGTACTTC. Translated, it gives CSAPRSGETQYF.

Many counts were recorded for this clonotype. The rearrangement joins TRBV2 to TRBJ1-4; D is undetermined. V lost 3 bases to trimming and J lost 8 bases, with 16 bases between them. The CDR3 is 15 residues long. From germline, CDR1 is SNHLY and CDR2 FYNNEI. CDR3 DNA: TGTGCCAGCAGTGAGGAGGGCGGCGCGGGAGAAAAACTGTTTTTT. Its protein is CASSEEGGAGEKLFF.

This clonotype was seen at least ten times. The chain has TRBV7-9 and TRBJ2-7; D is unclear. The V end lost 5 bases, the J end lost 5 bases, and 13 bases lay between the germline ends. CDR3 length equals 13 residues. Germline V gene lookup returns CDR1 SEHNR and CDR2 FQNEAQ (reference sequence). The CDR3 sequence: CASSQWGGDEQYV. In DNA, the CDR3 is TGTGCCAGCAGCCAATGGGGTGGGGACGAGCAGTACGTC.

This clonotype has ten or more counts. This chain links TRBV5-1 with TRBJ2-7; 8 positions agree with TRBD2. In germline, CDR1 is SGHRS, CDR2 YFSETQ. The CDR3 sequence is 15 residues long. V shed 2 bases and J 2 bases; nucleotides not matched to a gene: 6. As DNA, the CDR3 is TGCGCCAGCAGCTTAGAGCGGGGGCCCGCCTACGAGCAGTACTTC. Translated, it gives CASSLERGPAYEQYF.

V and J are TRBV2 and TRBJ1-2, with TRBD1 as a possible D gene (5 bases). The CDR3 runs 15 residues. V was pared by 4 bases and J by 7 bases, with 19 bases between. Germline V gene sequence: CDR1 SNHLY, CDR2 FYNNEI. CDR3 sequence reads: CASSARSARDGGYTF. CDR3 nucleotide sequence: TGTGCCAGCAGTGCGAGGTCGGCCAGGGACGGTGGCTACACCTTC.